This T cell receptor beta chain derives from a study of shared clonotypes between healthy human individuals. Methods used by the authors: Filtering was not the same, since immunoSEQ gave junction-only sequences without quality scores. Measured with immunoSEQ multiplex PCR; TCRdb has only the in-frame clones, and not every one. V and J calls and clone size are given by that table; D and trimming were obtained from the DNA. The repertoire has 2 million to 3 million clones, 93% of them found once; the top ten carry 0.36%. The sample comprised naive CD4+ T cells from PBMCs. Subset reported: CD45RA+ positively selected. This clonotype was obtained from a man between 18 and 29 years old in good health. Some clones in this sample may be carry-over from other donors' samples.

The CDR3 is CASSQAGTETQYF. DNA of the CDR3: TGTGCCAGCAGCCAAGCGGGAACGGAGACCCAGTACTTC. The chain uses TRBV14 and TRBJ2-5; perhaps TRBD2 as D (5 bases). Per the germline V gene, CDR1 is SGHDN and CDR2 is FVKESK. CDR3 length: 13 residues. The ends were cut back, 1 base at V and 5 bases at J, with 8 bases in the middle.